The clone carrying this TCR beta chain was counted only a few times. These data belong to a study of early T cells in non-severe SARS-CoV-2 infection. V was cut by 2 bases and J by 5 bases, with 10 bases left in between. The CDR3 is 13 amino acids. Germline CDR1 and CDR2: ENHRY and SYGVKD. From the 5' RACE reads, TCRdb called clonotypes with MiXCR, one entry per CDR3 protein. Found here are about 45,000 distinct CDR3 sequences, around 10% of them singletons; the top ten hold roughly 22%. The sequenced sample consisted of whole blood. The clonotype comes from an adult who was a healthcare worker with PCR-confirmed SARS-CoV-2 infection or an uninfected control (not recorded which). This chain joins TRBV10-3 and TRBJ2-7; possibly TRBD2 for D (6 bases). The DNA of the CDR3 is TGTGCCATCAGTGAGCTAGGGACTCACGAGCAGTACTTC. Its protein is CAISELGTHEQYF.